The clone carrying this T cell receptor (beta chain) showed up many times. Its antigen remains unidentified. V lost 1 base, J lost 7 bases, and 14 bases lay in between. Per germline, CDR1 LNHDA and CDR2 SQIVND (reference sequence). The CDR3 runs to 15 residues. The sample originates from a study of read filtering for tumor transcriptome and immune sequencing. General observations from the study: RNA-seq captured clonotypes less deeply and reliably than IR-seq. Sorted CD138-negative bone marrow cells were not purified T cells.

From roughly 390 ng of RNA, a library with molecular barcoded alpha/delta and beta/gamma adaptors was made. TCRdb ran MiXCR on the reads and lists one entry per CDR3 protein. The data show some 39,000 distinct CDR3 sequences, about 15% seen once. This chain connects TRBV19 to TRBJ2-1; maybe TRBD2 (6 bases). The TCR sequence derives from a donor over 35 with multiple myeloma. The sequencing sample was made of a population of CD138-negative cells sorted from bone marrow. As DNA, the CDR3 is TGTGCCAGTAGTATAGCTTTCGGGGGTAGAAATGAGCAGTTCTTC. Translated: CASSIAFGGRNEQFF. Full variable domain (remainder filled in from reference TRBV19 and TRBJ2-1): DGGITQSPKYLFRKEGQNVTLSCEQNLNHDAMYWYRQDPGQGLRLIYYSQIVNDFQKGDIAEGYSVSREKKESFPLTVTSAQKNPTAFYLCASSIAFGGRNEQFFGPGTRLTVL.